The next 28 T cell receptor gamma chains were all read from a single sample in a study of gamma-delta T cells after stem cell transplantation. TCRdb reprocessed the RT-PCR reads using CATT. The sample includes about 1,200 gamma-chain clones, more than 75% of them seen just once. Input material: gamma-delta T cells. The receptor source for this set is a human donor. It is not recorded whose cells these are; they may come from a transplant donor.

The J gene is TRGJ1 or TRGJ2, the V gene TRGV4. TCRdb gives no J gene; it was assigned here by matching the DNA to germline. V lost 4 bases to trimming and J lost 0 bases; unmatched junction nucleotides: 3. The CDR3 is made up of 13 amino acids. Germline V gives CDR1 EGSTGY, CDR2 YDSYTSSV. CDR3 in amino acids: CATWDLNYYKKLF. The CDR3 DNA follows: TGTGCCACCTGGGACCTGAATTATTATAAGAAACTCTTT.

The CDR3 region is CALWEVCTTGWFKIF. The CDR3 DNA reads as TGTGCCTTGTGGGAGGTGTGTACCACTGGTTGGTTCAAGATATTT. This chain links TRGV9 with TRGJP1. The J gene comes from matching the DNA to germline here; TCRdb lacks it. The CDR3 totals 15 residues. The ends lost 0 bases at V and 1 base at J; junction bases unmatched: 2. The germline V gene encodes CDR1 GITISATS and CDR2 ISYDGTV (reference sequence).

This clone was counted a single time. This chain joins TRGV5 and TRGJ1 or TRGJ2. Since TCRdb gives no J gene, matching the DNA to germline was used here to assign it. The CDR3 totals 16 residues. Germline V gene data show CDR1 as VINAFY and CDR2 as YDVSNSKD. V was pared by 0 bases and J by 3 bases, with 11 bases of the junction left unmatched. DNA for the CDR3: TGTGCCACCTGGGACAGGCGAATCATGCCTTATTATAAGAAACTCTTT. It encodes CATWDRRIMPYYKKLF.

CDR3 residues: CATWDGRQELGKKIKVF. The CDR3 DNA sequence: TGTGCCACCTGGGACGGGCGACAAGAGTTGGGCAAAAAAATCAAGGTATTT. The gene calls are TRGV2 and TRGJP. No J segment appears in TCRdb, so it was assigned here by matching the sequence to germline. Per germline, CDR1 EGSNGY and CDR2 YDSYNSKV. This CDR3 is 17 amino acids long. V shed 0 bases and J 4 bases; nucleotides not matched to a gene: 3.

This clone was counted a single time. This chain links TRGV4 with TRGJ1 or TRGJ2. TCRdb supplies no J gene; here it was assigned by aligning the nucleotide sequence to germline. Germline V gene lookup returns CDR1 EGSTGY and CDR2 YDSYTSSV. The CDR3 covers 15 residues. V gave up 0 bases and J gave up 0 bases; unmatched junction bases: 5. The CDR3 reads CATWDGPTNYYKKLF. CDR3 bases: TGTGCCACCTGGGATGGGCCGACGAATTATTATAAGAAACTCTTT.

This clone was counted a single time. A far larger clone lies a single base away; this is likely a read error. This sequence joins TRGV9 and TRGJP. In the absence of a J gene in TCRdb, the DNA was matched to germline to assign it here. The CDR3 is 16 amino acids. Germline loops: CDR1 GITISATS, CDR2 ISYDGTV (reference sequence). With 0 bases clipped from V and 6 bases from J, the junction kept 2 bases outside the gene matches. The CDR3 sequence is CALWEVPELGKKIKVF. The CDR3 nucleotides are TGTGCCTTGTGGGAGGTGCCAGAGTTGGGCAAAAAAATCAAGGTATTT.

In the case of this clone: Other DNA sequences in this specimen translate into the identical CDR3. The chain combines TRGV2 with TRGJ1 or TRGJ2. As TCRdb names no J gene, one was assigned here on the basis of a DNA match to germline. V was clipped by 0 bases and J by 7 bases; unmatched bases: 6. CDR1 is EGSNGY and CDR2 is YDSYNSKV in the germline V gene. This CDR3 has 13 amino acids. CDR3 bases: TGTGCCACCTGGGACGGGCCCAGGTATAAGAAACTCTTT. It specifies CATWDGPRYKKLF.

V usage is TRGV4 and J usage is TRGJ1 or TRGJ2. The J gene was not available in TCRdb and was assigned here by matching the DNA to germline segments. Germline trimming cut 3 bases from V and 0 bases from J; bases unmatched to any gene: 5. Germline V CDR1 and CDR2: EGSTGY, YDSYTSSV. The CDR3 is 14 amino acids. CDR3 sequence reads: CATWDYQNYYKKLF. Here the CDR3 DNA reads TGTGCCACCTGGGATTACCAGAATTATTATAAGAAACTCTTT.

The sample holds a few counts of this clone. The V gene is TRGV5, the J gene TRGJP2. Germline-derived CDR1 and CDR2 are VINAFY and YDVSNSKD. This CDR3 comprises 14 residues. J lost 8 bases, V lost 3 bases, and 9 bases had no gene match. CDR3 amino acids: CATWDGAGDWIKTF. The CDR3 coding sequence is TGTGCCACCTGGGACGGGGCAGGGGATTGGATCAAGACGTTT.

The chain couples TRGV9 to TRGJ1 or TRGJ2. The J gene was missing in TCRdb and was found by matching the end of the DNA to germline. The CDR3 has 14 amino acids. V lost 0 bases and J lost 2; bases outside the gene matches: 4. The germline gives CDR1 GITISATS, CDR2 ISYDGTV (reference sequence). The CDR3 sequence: CALWEVRHYYKKLF. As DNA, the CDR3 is TGTGCCTTGTGGGAGGTGCGTCATTATTATAAGAAACTCTTT.

CDR3 sequence (DNA): TGTGCCTTGTGGGAGGTGTCCCGTTTTATTCGTAAGAAACTCTTT. It yields the protein CALWEVSRFIRKKLF. This rearrangement joins TRGV9 to TRGJ1 or TRGJ2. The J gene, missing from TCRdb, was assigned here through DNA to germline matching. The V segment lost 0 bases and the J segment 9 bases; nucleotides outside the gene matches: 14. Germline loops: CDR1 GITISATS, CDR2 ISYDGTV (reference sequence). The CDR3 covers 15 residues.

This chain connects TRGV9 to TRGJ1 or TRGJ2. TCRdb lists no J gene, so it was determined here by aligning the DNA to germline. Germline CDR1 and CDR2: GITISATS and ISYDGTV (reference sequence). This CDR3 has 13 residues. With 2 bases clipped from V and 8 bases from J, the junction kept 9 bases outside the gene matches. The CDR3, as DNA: TGTGCCTTGTGGGAGGCAAGGGTGGATAAGAAACTCTTT. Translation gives CALWEARVDKKLF.

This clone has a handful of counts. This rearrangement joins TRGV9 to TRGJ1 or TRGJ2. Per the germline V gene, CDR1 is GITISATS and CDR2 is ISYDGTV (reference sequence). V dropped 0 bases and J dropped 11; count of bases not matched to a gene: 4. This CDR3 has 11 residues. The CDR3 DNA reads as TGTGCCTTGTGGGAGGTGCCGGAGAAACTCTTT. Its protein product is CALWEVPEKLF.

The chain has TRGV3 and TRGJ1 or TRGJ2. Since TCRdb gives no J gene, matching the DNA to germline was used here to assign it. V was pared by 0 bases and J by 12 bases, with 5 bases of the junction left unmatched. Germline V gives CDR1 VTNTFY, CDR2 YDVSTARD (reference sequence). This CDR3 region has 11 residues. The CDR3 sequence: CATWDRLGKLF. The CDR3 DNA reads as TGTGCCACCTGGGACAGGCTTGGGAAACTCTTT.

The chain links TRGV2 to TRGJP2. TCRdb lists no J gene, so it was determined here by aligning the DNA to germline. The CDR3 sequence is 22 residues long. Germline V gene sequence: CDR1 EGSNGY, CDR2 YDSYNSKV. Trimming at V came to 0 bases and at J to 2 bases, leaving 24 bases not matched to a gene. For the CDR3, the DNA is TGTGCCACCTGGGACGGGCCTGAACGGTTTAACGATAGTGTAAGTAGTGATTGGATCAAGACGTTT. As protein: CATWDGPERFNDSVSSDWIKTF.

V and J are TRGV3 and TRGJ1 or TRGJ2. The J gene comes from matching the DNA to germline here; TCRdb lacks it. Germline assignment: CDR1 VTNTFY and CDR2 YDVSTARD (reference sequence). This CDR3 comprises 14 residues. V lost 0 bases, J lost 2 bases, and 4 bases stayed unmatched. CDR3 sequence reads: CATWDRRDYYKKLF. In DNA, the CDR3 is TGTGCCACCTGGGACAGGCGGGATTATTATAAGAAACTCTTT.

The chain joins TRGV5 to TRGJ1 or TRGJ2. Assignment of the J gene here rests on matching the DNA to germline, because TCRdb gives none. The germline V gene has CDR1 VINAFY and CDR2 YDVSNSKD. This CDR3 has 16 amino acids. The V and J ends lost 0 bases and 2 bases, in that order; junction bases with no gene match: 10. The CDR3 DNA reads TGTGCCACCTGGGACAGGCCTCCATTTGATTATTATAAGAAACTCTTT. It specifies CATWDRPPFDYYKKLF.

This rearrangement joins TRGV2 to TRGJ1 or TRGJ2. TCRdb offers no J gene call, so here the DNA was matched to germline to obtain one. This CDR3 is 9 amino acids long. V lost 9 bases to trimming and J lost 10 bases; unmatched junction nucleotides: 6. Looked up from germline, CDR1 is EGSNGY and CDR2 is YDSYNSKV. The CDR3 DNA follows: TGTGCCACCCCATGGAAGAAACTCTTT. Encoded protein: CATPWKKLF.

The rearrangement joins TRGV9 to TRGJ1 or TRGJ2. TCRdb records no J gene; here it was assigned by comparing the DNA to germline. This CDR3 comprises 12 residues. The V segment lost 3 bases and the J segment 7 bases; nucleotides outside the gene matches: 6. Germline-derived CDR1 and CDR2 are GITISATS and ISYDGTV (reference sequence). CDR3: CALWEPAYKKLF. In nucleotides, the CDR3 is TGTGCCTTGTGGGAGCCGGCGTATAAGAAACTCTTT.

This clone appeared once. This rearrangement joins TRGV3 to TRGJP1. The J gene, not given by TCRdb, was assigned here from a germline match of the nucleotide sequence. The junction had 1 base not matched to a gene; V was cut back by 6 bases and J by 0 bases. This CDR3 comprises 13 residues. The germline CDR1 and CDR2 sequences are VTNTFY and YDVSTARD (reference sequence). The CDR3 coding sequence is TGTGCCACCTGGAATACCACTGGTTGGTTCAAGATATTT. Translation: CATWNTTGWFKIF.

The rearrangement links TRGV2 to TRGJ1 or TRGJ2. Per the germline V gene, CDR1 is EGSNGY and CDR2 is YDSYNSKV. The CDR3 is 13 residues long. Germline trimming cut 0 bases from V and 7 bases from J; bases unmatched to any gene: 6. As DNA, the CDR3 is TGTGCCACCTGGGACGGGCTAGGGTATAAGAAACTCTTT. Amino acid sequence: CATWDGLGYKKLF.

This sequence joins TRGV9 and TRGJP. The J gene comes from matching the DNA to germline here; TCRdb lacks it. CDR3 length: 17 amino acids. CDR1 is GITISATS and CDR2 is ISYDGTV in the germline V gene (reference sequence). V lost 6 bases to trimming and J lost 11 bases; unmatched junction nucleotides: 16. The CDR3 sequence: CALWQRGEKVGKKIKVF. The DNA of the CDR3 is TGTGCCTTGTGGCAGAGAGGGGAAAAGGTGGGCAAAAAAATCAAGGTATTT.

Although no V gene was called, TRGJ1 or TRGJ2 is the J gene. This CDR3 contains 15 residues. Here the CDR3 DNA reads TGTGCCACCTGGGACCGCCTCTGGGATTATTATAAGAAACTCTTT. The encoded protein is CATWDRLWDYYKKLF.

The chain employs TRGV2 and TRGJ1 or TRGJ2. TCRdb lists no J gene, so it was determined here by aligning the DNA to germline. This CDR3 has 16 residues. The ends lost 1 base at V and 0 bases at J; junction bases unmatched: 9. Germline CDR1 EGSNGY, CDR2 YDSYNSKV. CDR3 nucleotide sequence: TGTGCCACCTGGGACGGCCCCGCCAGGAATTATTATAAGAAACTCTTT. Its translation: CATWDGPARNYYKKLF.

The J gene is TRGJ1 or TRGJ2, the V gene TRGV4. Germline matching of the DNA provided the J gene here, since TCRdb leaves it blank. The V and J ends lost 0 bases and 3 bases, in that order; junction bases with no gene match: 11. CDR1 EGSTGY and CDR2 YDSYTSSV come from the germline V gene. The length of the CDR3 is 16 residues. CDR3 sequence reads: CATWDGPAQGYYKKLF. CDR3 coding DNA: TGTGCCACCTGGGATGGGCCCGCTCAAGGTTATTATAAGAAACTCTTT.

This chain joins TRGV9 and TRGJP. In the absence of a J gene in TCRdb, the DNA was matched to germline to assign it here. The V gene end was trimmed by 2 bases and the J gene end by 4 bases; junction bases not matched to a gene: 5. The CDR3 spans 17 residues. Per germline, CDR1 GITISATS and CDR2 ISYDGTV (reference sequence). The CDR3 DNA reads TGTGCCTTGTGGGAGGGAAATCAAGAGTTGGGCAAAAAAATCAAGGTATTT. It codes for CALWEGNQELGKKIKVF.

The CDR3 DNA reads as TGTGCCACCTGGGATCTGAGCGATATAGTAAAAAAGAAACTCTTT. This sequence encodes CATWDLSDIVKKKLF. The V gene remains uncalled, whereas the J gene is TRGJ1 or TRGJ2. The CDR3 consists of 15 residues.

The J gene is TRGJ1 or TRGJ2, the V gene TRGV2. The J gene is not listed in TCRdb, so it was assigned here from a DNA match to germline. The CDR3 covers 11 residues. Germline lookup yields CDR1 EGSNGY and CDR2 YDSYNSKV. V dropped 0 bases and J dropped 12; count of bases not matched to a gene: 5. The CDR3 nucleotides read TGTGCCACCTGGGACGGGGGAGTGAAACTCTTT. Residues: CATWDGGVKLF.